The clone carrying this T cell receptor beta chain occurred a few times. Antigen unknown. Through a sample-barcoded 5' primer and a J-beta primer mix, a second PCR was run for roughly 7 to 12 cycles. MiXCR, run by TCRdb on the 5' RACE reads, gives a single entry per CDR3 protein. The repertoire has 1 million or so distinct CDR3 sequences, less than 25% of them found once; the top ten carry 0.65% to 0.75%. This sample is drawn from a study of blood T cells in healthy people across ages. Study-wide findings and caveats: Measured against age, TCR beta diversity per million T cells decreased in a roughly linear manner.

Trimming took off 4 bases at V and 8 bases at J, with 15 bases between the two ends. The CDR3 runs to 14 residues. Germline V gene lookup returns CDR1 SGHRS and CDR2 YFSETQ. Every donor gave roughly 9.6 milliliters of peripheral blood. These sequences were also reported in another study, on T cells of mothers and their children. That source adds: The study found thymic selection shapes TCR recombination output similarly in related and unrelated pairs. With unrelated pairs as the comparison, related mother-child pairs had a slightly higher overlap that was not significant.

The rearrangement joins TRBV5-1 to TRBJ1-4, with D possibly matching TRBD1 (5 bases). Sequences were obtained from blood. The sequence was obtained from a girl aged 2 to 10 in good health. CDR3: CASSRGRRREKLFF. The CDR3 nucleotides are TGCGCCAGCAGCCGGGGGAGAAGGCGCGAAAAACTGTTTTTT. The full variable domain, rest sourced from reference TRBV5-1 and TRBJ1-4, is KAGVTQTPRYLIKTRGQQVTLSCSPISGHRSVSWYQQTPGQGLQFLFEYFSETQRNKGNFPGRFSGRQFSNSRSEMNVSTLELGDSALYLCASSRGRRREKLFFGSGTQLSVL.